This T cell receptor beta chain was recorded in a study of naive and memory T cell subsets. Two oligonucleotides, mixed equimolar, formed the beta constant-region primer covering TRBC1 and TRBC2. The ligated cDNA underwent four PCR rounds using SP2 and nested alpha and beta constant-region primers. The cDNA 3' end received a ligated single-stranded oligonucleotide carrying the SP2 primer and a 12-nucleotide UMI. TCRdb re-derived calls from the UMI-ligation and nested PCR reads in MiXCR, one entry per CDR3 protein. The sample includes 120,000 to 150,000 distinct CDR3 sequences, 15% to 20% of them seen just once. Overall study findings and caveats: Naive repertoires, especially CD8, held a few larger clonotypes, possibly memory cells re-expressing CD45RA. A clonotype means one alpha or beta sequence, not an alpha/beta pair. Findings for naive and memory subsets could not be checked against ground truth.

Trimming cost V 8 bases and J 1 base; bases outside gene matches: 10. CDR1 and CDR2 from the germline V gene are MNHEY and SVGAGI. This CDR3 region has 15 residues. In the case of this clonotype: The antigen is unknown.

Sequencing input: naive CD8+ T cells from blood. The TCR comes from a human donor in good health. The chain has TRBV6-5 and TRBJ1-1; 7 bases are a match to TRBD1. The CDR3 here is CASAGDRAKNTEAFF. The CDR3 region has the DNA TGTGCCAGCGCCGGCGACAGGGCCAAGAACACTGAAGCTTTCTTT.